Sequencing of this TCR beta chain was carried out in a study of monozygotic twins with cystic fibrosis. Study in general: With about 15 PCR cycles, barcoded libraries came from roughly 2.8 micrograms of fragmented DNA.

The CDR3 extends over 16 amino acids. Germline V gives CDR1 SGHNT, CDR2 YYREEE (reference sequence). V shed 3 bases and J 4 bases; nucleotides not matched to a gene: 4. General study findings and limits: Clonality was generally low (median around 0.0098), higher in the most severe patients. In 13 of 16 pairs, V gene usage was closest to the co-twin's.

The repertoire was sequenced with immunoSEQ multiplex PCR; TCRdb's copy has only in-frame clones and lacks some. Here the sample spans some 9,600 clones, around 93% being singletons. As for this clone: The target antigen is unknown.

Sequenced input: blood. This chain joins TRBV5-4 and TRBJ2-5; 15 bases map to TRBD2. The TCR sequence derives from a boy aged 2 to 9 with cystic fibrosis. Here the CDR3 reads CASSWTSGGAAETQYF. The CDR3 coding sequence is TGTGCCAGCAGCTGGACTAGCGGGGGGGCCGCAGAGACCCAGTACTTC.